Sequencing of this T cell receptor (beta chain) was carried out in a study of cytomegalovirus exposure and HLA in healthy donors. Study observations and caveats: In the analysis, some V segments, TRBV6-2 and TRBV6-3 included, were excluded as indistinguishable. The authors later linked a missense DCLRE1C variant to TCR beta V- and J-gene trimming. The study listed 150 to 200 cytomegalovirus-associated TCR beta chains.

PCR employed 60 Vbeta and 13 Jbeta primers. Profiling relied on immunoSEQ multiplex PCR, and the TCRdb table lists in-frame clones only, not all of them. The sample contains under 200,000 clones, more than 65% of which appear only once. The CDR3 is made up of 14 amino acids. V gave up 1 base and J gave up 3 bases, with 10 bases separating them. Germline V CDR1 and CDR2: SEHNR, FQNEAQ (reference sequence). It was healthy bone marrow donors who served as donors. Note on this clone: The antigen is unknown.

The J gene is TRBJ2-7, the V gene TRBV7-9, with D tentatively TRBD1 (5 bases). The clonotype was recovered from a male donor in good health and CMV-seronegative. Input material: PBMCs. The CDR3 is CASSLDRINYEQYF. The CDR3 DNA sequence: TGTGCCAGCAGCTTAGACAGGATCAACTACGAGCAGTACTTC.